Listed below are T cell receptor beta chains from one sample, sequenced in a study of T-cell reconstitution after alpha-beta-depleted transplantation in children. TCRdb re-derived calls from the PCR reads in MiXCR, one entry per CDR3 protein. In the table there are a few hundred thousand distinct CDR3 sequences, roughly a quarter of which are singletons. Sequencing was performed on PBMCs, taken before TCRalphabeta/CD19-depleted stem cell transplant. Every receptor here comes from a boy in the first two years of life with Wiskott-Aldrich syndrome, due to receive a stem cell transplant. Both conserved end residues are part of each CDR3. Fields, in order: J gene, V gene, CDR3 protein.

j_gene: TRBJ2-2; v_gene: TRBV7-2; CDR3aa: CASSSGLAGPTGELFF
j_gene: TRBJ1-6; v_gene: TRBV7-6; CDR3aa: CASSPYRGTNSPLHF
j_gene: TRBJ2-7; v_gene: TRBV10-3; CDR3aa: CAISEPADRNSYEQYF
j_gene: TRBJ2-3; v_gene: TRBV25-1; CDR3aa: CASKGTDTQYF
j_gene: TRBJ2-7; v_gene: TRBV15; CDR3aa: CATSRVMGLTYEQYF
j_gene: TRBJ2-3; v_gene: TRBV5-6; CDR3aa: CASSLDRAPSTDTQYF
j_gene: TRBJ2-7; v_gene: TRBV20-1; CDR3aa: CSARDWRLEQYF
j_gene: TRBJ2-2; v_gene: TRBV5-1; CDR3aa: CASSFDRRMSGELFF
j_gene: TRBJ1-5; v_gene: TRBV29-1; CDR3aa: CSALMGGSQPQHF
j_gene: TRBJ2-2; v_gene: TRBV7-3; CDR3aa: CASSVTRGTGELFF
j_gene: TRBJ2-5; v_gene: TRBV28; CDR3aa: CASSPIRDEEETQYF
j_gene: TRBJ2-7; v_gene: TRBV9; CDR3aa: CASSVGDGGRLYEQYF
j_gene: TRBJ2-7; v_gene: TRBV10-3; CDR3aa: CAISPQVGPYEQYF
j_gene: TRBJ1-1; v_gene: TRBV6-1; CDR3aa: CASIKEPGQGSSTEAFF
j_gene: TRBJ2-5; v_gene: TRBV27; CDR3aa: CASSIPGGTQYF
j_gene: TRBJ1-5; v_gene: TRBV12-3/TRBV12-4; CDR3aa: CASSLDRGMSNQPQHF
j_gene: TRBJ2-5; v_gene: TRBV6-5; CDR3aa: CASSYQNQNQETQYF
j_gene: TRBJ1-1; v_gene: TRBV20-1; CDR3aa: CSASSGPLNTEAFF
j_gene: TRBJ1-4; v_gene: TRBV25-1; CDR3aa: CASSEFGEVEKLFF
j_gene: TRBJ2-2; v_gene: TRBV9; CDR3aa: CASLLVQGNTGELFF
j_gene: TRBJ2-7; v_gene: TRBV7-2; CDR3aa: CASSFDRDRLYEQYF
j_gene: TRBJ2-2; v_gene: TRBV5-1; CDR3aa: CASSLEFGRVDTGELFF
j_gene: TRBJ2-7; v_gene: TRBV20-1; CDR3aa: CSARQGVSYEQYF